The rows below give T cell receptor beta chains drawn from one sample of a study of early T cells in non-severe SARS-CoV-2 infection. Using its own MiXCR run on the 5' RACE reads, TCRdb lists one record per CDR3 protein. Of some 91,000 distinct CDR3 sequences listed, under 15% are singletons. The material sequenced was whole blood. The receptor source for this set is an adult who was a healthcare worker with PCR-confirmed SARS-CoV-2 infection or an uninfected control (not recorded which). The CDR3 runs from the conserved cysteine through the conserved F or W. Each record gives: V gene, clone size, D gene, J gene, CDR3 protein, CDR3 DNA. A D gene is named only where the DNA matches it firmly. For some rows the clone size is stated as once, few or many, or as a class when expanded; others skip it.

V gene: TRBV9; clone size: .; D gene: .; J gene: TRBJ2-5; CDR3 protein: CASSVAPQETQYF; CDR3 DNA: TGTGCCAGCAGCGTGGCTCCACAAGAGACCCAGTACTTC
V gene: TRBV6-2/TRBV6-3; clone size: many; D gene: TRBD2; J gene: TRBJ2-1; CDR3 protein: CASSYTRLAGANEQFF; CDR3 DNA: TGTGCCAGCAGTTACACTCGACTAGCGGGAGCTAACGAGCAGTTCTTC
V gene: TRBV6-4; clone size: .; D gene: TRBD1; J gene: TRBJ2-1; CDR3 protein: CASTATGVPYNEQFF; CDR3 DNA: TGTGCCAGCACGGCTACAGGGGTACCCTACAATGAGCAGTTCTTC
V gene: TRBV11-2; clone size: .; D gene: TRBD2; J gene: TRBJ2-1; CDR3 protein: CASSSGLAGVEQFF; CDR3 DNA: TGTGCCAGCAGCTCGGGACTAGCGGGAGTTGAGCAGTTCTTC
V gene: TRBV3-1; clone size: few; D gene: TRBD1; J gene: TRBJ1-2; CDR3 protein: CASSQMTGGGYGYTF; CDR3 DNA: TGTGCCAGCAGCCAGATGACAGGGGGAGGATATGGCTACACCTTC
V gene: TRBV3-1; clone size: few; D gene: .; J gene: TRBJ1-6; CDR3 protein: CASSQGPRVPLHF; CDR3 DNA: TGTGCCAGCAGCCAAGGACCCCGGGTGCCCCTCCACTTT
V gene: TRBV6-1; clone size: many; D gene: .; J gene: TRBJ1-6; CDR3 protein: CASSYRVLDSPLHF; CDR3 DNA: TGTGCCAGCAGTTACAGGGTTTTGGATTCACCCCTCCACTTT
V gene: TRBV7-9; clone size: many; D gene: .; J gene: TRBJ1-1; CDR3 protein: CASRGDTEAFF; CDR3 DNA: TGTGCCAGCCGGGGGGACACTGAAGCTTTCTTT
V gene: TRBV12-3/TRBV12-4; clone size: .; D gene: TRBD1; J gene: TRBJ1-2; CDR3 protein: CASSLQGALPYTF; CDR3 DNA: TGTGCCAGCAGCCTACAGGGGGCGCTCCCCTACACCTTC
V gene: TRBV7-9; clone size: few; D gene: TRBD2; J gene: TRBJ2-3; CDR3 protein: CASSSTTSGTDTQYF; CDR3 DNA: TGTGCCAGCAGCTCGACGACTAGCGGAACAGATACGCAGTATTTT
V gene: TRBV20-1; clone size: few; D gene: .; J gene: TRBJ1-2; CDR3 protein: CSARLGPGEGYTF; CDR3 DNA: TGCAGTGCTAGATTAGGACCCGGCGAGGGCTACACCTTC
V gene: TRBV27; clone size: few; D gene: .; J gene: TRBJ2-7; CDR3 protein: CASRRDADYEQYF; CDR3 DNA: TGTGCCAGCAGACGGGACGCAGACTACGAGCAGTACTTC
V gene: TRBV11-2; clone size: .; D gene: TRBD2; J gene: TRBJ2-7; CDR3 protein: CASGHSGREGEQYF; CDR3 DNA: TGTGCCAGCGGACATAGCGGGAGAGAGGGCGAGCAGTACTTC
V gene: TRBV7-2; clone size: .; D gene: .; J gene: TRBJ1-3; CDR3 protein: CAISQANSGNTIYF; CDR3 DNA: TGTGCCATCAGCCAGGCTAACTCTGGAAACACCATATATTTT
V gene: TRBV7-6; clone size: few; D gene: TRBD2; J gene: TRBJ2-1; CDR3 protein: CASSQAGGVNEQFF; CDR3 DNA: TGTGCCAGCAGCCAAGCGGGAGGAGTTAATGAGCAGTTCTTC
V gene: TRBV20-1; clone size: few; D gene: TRBD1; J gene: TRBJ1-1; CDR3 protein: CSARPGTGRIGTEAFF; CDR3 DNA: TGCAGTGCTCGTCCCGGGACAGGGAGGATAGGCACTGAAGCTTTCTTT
V gene: TRBV28; clone size: few; D gene: TRBD1; J gene: TRBJ2-7; CDR3 protein: CASRPGGRYEQYF; CDR3 DNA: TGTGCCAGCAGACCAGGGGGTCGATACGAGCAGTACTTC
V gene: TRBV7-6; clone size: .; D gene: .; J gene: TRBJ2-3; CDR3 protein: CASSLLGAPSTDTQYF; CDR3 DNA: TGTGCCAGCAGCTTGCTCGGGGCACCTAGCACAGATACGCAGTATTTT
V gene: TRBV2; clone size: .; D gene: .; J gene: TRBJ2-3; CDR3 protein: CASVEVTDTQYF; CDR3 DNA: TGTGCCAGCGTCGAGGTAACAGATACGCAGTATTTT
V gene: TRBV18; clone size: few; D gene: TRBD1; J gene: TRBJ2-1; CDR3 protein: CASSPTGGWDEQFF; CDR3 DNA: TGTGCCAGCTCACCGACAGGGGGCTGGGATGAGCAGTTCTTC
V gene: TRBV5-4; clone size: few; D gene: TRBD2; J gene: TRBJ2-5; CDR3 protein: CASSSTSGDQETQYF; CDR3 DNA: TGTGCCAGCAGCTCGACTAGCGGAGACCAAGAGACCCAGTACTTC
V gene: TRBV12-3/TRBV12-4; clone size: .; D gene: TRBD2; J gene: TRBJ2-7; CDR3 protein: CASRRTSGPYEQYF; CDR3 DNA: TGTGCCAGCAGACGGACTAGCGGCCCCTACGAGCAGTACTTC
V gene: TRBV9; clone size: .; D gene: .; J gene: TRBJ2-2; CDR3 protein: CASSTGELFF; CDR3 DNA: TGTGCCAGCAGCACCGGGGAGCTGTTTTTT
V gene: TRBV20-1; clone size: .; D gene: .; J gene: TRBJ2-1; CDR3 protein: CSARSAGSRYNEQFF; CDR3 DNA: TGCAGTGCTAGGTCGGCCGGGAGTAGGTACAATGAGCAGTTCTTC
V gene: TRBV27; clone size: few; D gene: TRBD1; J gene: TRBJ1-5; CDR3 protein: CASETRTGSNQPQHF; CDR3 DNA: TGTGCCAGCGAAACCCGGACAGGGAGCAATCAGCCCCAGCATTTT
V gene: TRBV12-3/TRBV12-4; clone size: few; D gene: .; J gene: TRBJ1-1; CDR3 protein: CASSFATEAFF; CDR3 DNA: TGTGCCAGCAGTTTCGCAACTGAAGCTTTCTTT
V gene: TRBV28; clone size: .; D gene: .; J gene: TRBJ2-7; CDR3 protein: CASRGSLLEQYF; CDR3 DNA: TGTGCCAGCAGGGGGAGCCTTTTAGAGCAGTACTTC
V gene: TRBV7-2; clone size: .; D gene: TRBD1; J gene: TRBJ2-3; CDR3 protein: CAMKGQGNTDTQYF; CDR3 DNA: TGTGCCATGAAAGGACAGGGTAACACAGATACGCAGTATTTT
V gene: TRBV29-1; clone size: .; D gene: .; J gene: TRBJ1-2; CDR3 protein: CSVERETNYGYTF; CDR3 DNA: TGCAGCGTTGAGCGAGAGACTAACTATGGCTACACCTTC
V gene: TRBV12-3/TRBV12-4; clone size: many; D gene: .; J gene: TRBJ1-3; CDR3 protein: CASSLTGAGNTIYF; CDR3 DNA: TGTGCCAGCAGTTTAACCGGCGCGGGAAACACCATATATTTT
V gene: TRBV29-1; clone size: many; D gene: .; J gene: TRBJ2-3; CDR3 protein: CSVEVVSDTQYF; CDR3 DNA: TGCAGCGTTGAGGTTGTGTCAGATACGCAGTATTTT
V gene: TRBV11-2; clone size: few; D gene: .; J gene: TRBJ1-2; CDR3 protein: CASSPRTSQGWGYTF; CDR3 DNA: TGTGCCAGCAGCCCCCGGACATCCCAGGGATGGGGCTACACCTTC
V gene: TRBV28; clone size: few; D gene: TRBD1; J gene: TRBJ2-1; CDR3 protein: CASRLDRDRGQFF; CDR3 DNA: TGTGCCAGCAGATTGGACCGGGACAGGGGGCAGTTCTTC
V gene: TRBV28; clone size: .; D gene: .; J gene: TRBJ1-6; CDR3 protein: CASSLPHSPLHF; CDR3 DNA: TGTGCCAGCAGTTTACCCCATTCACCCCTCCACTTT